A single sample is the source of the 21 T cell receptor beta chains below, sequenced in a study of T cell repertoires in cytomegalovirus infection. Each CDR3 protein gets one entry after TCRdb re-called the reads with MiXCR. The sample records fewer than 250,000 distinct CDR3 sequences, approximately 13% being singletons. Material for sequencing was PBMCs. These receptors all stem from a human donor in good health (CMV status not recorded). Some clones in this sample may be carry-over from other donors' samples.

The table lists this clonotype with many counts. The V and J genes are TRBV12-3 or TRBV12-4 and TRBJ2-4, with D possibly matching TRBD2 (6 bases). Trimming removed 6 bases at V and 4 bases at J, with 22 bases between. This CDR3 comprises 17 residues. CDR3 DNA sequence: TGTGCCAGCAGCTTAAGTTGGTATGAGGAGGGGAAAAACATTCAGTACTTC. Amino acids: CASSLSWYEEGKNIQYF.

DNA for the CDR3: TGTGCCAGCAGCTTAGACGGGGGGAAGGAGACCCAGTACTTC. It translates to CASSLDGGKETQYF. This rearrangement joins TRBV7-4 to TRBJ2-5; 7 bases line up with TRBD2. Germline assignment: CDR1 SGHVT and CDR2 SQSDAQ. The CDR3 loop spans 14 amino acids. Germline trimming cut 1 base from V and 5 bases from J; bases unmatched to any gene: 4.

This chain links TRBV6-5 with TRBJ1-5; D might be TRBD1 (5 bases). V shed 6 bases and J shed 0 bases, with 9 bases lying between them. The CDR3 extends over 14 amino acids. Germline CDR1 MNHEY, CDR2 SVGAGI. DNA for the CDR3: TGTGCCAGCAGGTCAGGGAGTAGCAATCAGCCCCAGCATTTT. Its translation: CASRSGSSNQPQHF.

This clonotype was picked up many times. The chain is built from TRBV20-1 and TRBJ1-3; D remains ambiguous. This CDR3 spans 14 amino acids. With 6 bases removed from V and 0 bases from J, the gap between germline ends came to 12 bases. Per the germline V gene, CDR1 is DFQATT and CDR2 is SNEGSKA (reference sequence). The CDR3 spells CSAPTQSSGNTIYF. CDR3 sequence (DNA): TGCAGTGCACCGACGCAGAGCTCTGGAAACACCATATATTTT.

This clonotype was counted at least ten times. The rearrangement links TRBV6-2 or TRBV6-3 to TRBJ2-5, with 7 positions matching TRBD2. Germline V gene data show CDR1 as MNHEY and CDR2 as SVGEGT. Trimming took 2 bases from V and 3 from J; bases not matched to a gene: 9. The CDR3 is 16 amino acids. DNA for the CDR3: TGTGCCAGCAGTTACCCCCTCGAGGGAGGGAAAGAGACCCAGTACTTC. Its translation: CASSYPLEGGKETQYF.

This clonotype was counted ten times or more. CDR3 sequence (DNA): TGTGCCAGCAGCTTACTAGCGGGACTGGGGGACAATGAGCAGTTCTTC. Protein: CASSLLAGLGDNEQFF. This chain joins TRBV28 and TRBJ2-1; 10 nucleotides align to TRBD2. V was clipped by 6 bases and J by 5 bases; unmatched bases: 10. The CDR3 sequence is 16 residues long. CDR1 MDHEN and CDR2 SYDVKM come from the germline V gene.

Ten or more counts support this clonotype. The chain carries TRBV7-9 and TRBJ2-7; TRBD1 aligns across 7 bases. After removal of 2 bases from V and 3 bases from J, the junction contained 7 bases not matched to a gene. The CDR3 spans 15 residues. CDR1 is SEHNR, CDR2 FQNEAQ, per germline (reference sequence). The CDR3 protein is CASSLNRRGNYEQYF. CDR3 DNA sequence: TGTGCCAGCAGCTTAAATCGCAGGGGGAACTACGAGCAGTACTTC.

The table lists this clonotype with a few counts. The chain uses TRBV5-4 and TRBJ2-2; D remains ambiguous. Trimming removed 0 bases at V and 6 bases at J, with 6 bases between. Germline V lookup: CDR1 SGHNT, CDR2 YYREEE (reference sequence). The CDR3 runs 13 residues. This chain's CDR3 is CASSLDVPGELFF. For the CDR3, the DNA is TGTGCCAGCAGCTTGGACGTTCCCGGGGAGCTGTTTTTT.

This clonotype appeared a single time. A single base separates this from a much larger clone, so it may be a read error. The chain links TRBV19 to TRBJ1-5; 9 nucleotides match TRBD1. Germline V gene lookup returns CDR1 LNHDA and CDR2 SQIVND (reference sequence). After removal of 6 bases from V and 3 bases from J, the junction contained 9 bases not matched to a gene. This CDR3 has 16 amino acids. The CDR3 DNA reads as TGTGCCAGTAGCCAGTGGACAGGGGATGTCAATCAGCCCCAGCATTTT. As protein: CASSQWTGDVNQPQHF.

V usage is TRBV5-1 and J usage is TRBJ1-1; possible D gene TRBD1, 5 bases. This CDR3 contains 15 residues. The germline CDR1 and CDR2 sequences are SGHRS and YFSETQ. Trimming shortened V by 1 base and J by 5 bases, and 15 bases separated the two germline ends. The CDR3 region has the DNA TGCGCCAGCAGCTTGCGGGGGGGGGTGGGGACTGAAGCTTTCTTT. It specifies CASSLRGGVGTEAFF.

This clonotype has a count of ten or more. The chain has TRBV7-8 and TRBJ1-1; D call uncertain. The CDR3 covers 17 residues. Germline V lookup: CDR1 SGHVS, CDR2 FQNEAQ. V was trimmed by 4 bases and J by 4 bases, leaving 22 bases between them. The CDR3 sequence is CASSSLPRGGRGTEAFF. Here the CDR3 DNA reads TGTGCCAGCAGCTCCCTTCCCCGAGGTGGCCGCGGCACTGAAGCTTTCTTT.

This clonotype appeared a few times. J is TRBJ1-5 and V is TRBV20-1; D is perhaps TRBD1 (6 bases). The CDR3 runs 17 residues. In germline, CDR1 is DFQATT, CDR2 SNEGSKA (reference sequence). CDR3 coding DNA: TGCACCCCTCGTGACCAACAGGGTGATTATAGCAATCAGCCCCAGCATTTT. Protein sequence: CTPRDQQGDYSNQPQHF.

This clonotype has a count of ten or more. The V call is TRBV7-2, the J call TRBJ2-7, with 9 bases fitting TRBD2. Germline V gives CDR1 SGHTA, CDR2 FQGNSA. Trimming cost V 4 bases and J 2 bases; bases outside gene matches: 3. The CDR3 is made up of 14 amino acids. Here the CDR3 DNA reads TGTGCCAGCAGCTCGTGGACTAGCGCCTACGAGCAGTACTTC. Its translation is CASSSWTSAYEQYF. Filled out from reference TRBV7-2 and TRBJ2-7, the complete variable domain reads GAGVSQSPSNKVTEKGKDVELRCDPISGHTALYWYRQSLGQGLEFLIYFQGNSAPDKSGLPSDRFSAERTGGSVSTLTIQRTQQEDSAVYLCASSSWTSAYEQYFGPGTRLTVT.

The rearrangement uses TRBV29-1 and TRBJ1-1; a possible D gene is TRBD1 (6 bases). This CDR3 comprises 13 residues. Looked up from germline, CDR1 is SQVTM and CDR2 is ANQGSEA. Trimming removed 6 bases at V and 6 bases at J, with 17 bases between. The DNA for the CDR3 is TGCAGCGTGGAGAACACAGGGAGGTCTGAAGCTTTCTTT. Translated: CSVENTGRSEAFF.

This clonotype was detected many times. CDR3 sequence reads: CASSHTPSEEQFF. The CDR3, as DNA: TGTGCCAGCAGCCATACCCCGAGTGAGGAGCAGTTCTTC. The chain links TRBV7-9 to TRBJ2-1; D gene uncertain. Between the trimmed V and J ends, which lost 5 bases and 10 bases, there was a span of 15 bases. The CDR3 totals 13 residues. CDR1 SEHNR and CDR2 FQNEAQ come from the germline V gene (reference sequence).

V is TRBV19 and J is TRBJ2-7, with 7 bases that match TRBD2. The CDR3 consists of 12 residues. The germline CDR1 and CDR2 sequences are LNHDA and SQIVND (reference sequence). V lost 5 bases, J lost 7 bases, and 5 bases stayed unmatched. CDR3 region: CASSHLGLEQYF. The CDR3 nucleotides are TGTGCCAGTAGTCATCTGGGACTAGAGCAGTACTTC.

This clonotype has a handful of counts. The CDR3 DNA follows: TGCAGTGCTAGAAAACAGGGGAACACCGGGGAGCTGTTTTTT. Its protein is CSARKQGNTGELFF. This chain links TRBV20-1 with TRBJ2-2; weak D call: TRBD1 (6 bases). There are 14 residues in the CDR3. V lost 2 bases and J lost 1, with 8 bases in between. Germline lookup yields CDR1 DFQATT and CDR2 SNEGSKA (reference sequence).

There are a few counts of this clonotype. The chain combines TRBV5-5 with TRBJ2-5; the D gene is possibly TRBD1 (5 bases). The CDR3 length is 14 residues. In germline, CDR1 is SGHKS, CDR2 YYEKEE (reference sequence). The V end lost 4 bases, the J end lost 5 bases, and 15 bases lay between the germline ends. The CDR3 DNA is TGTGCCAGCAGCCCCCTTGGGGCCGCGGAGACCCAGTACTTC. It codes for CASSPLGAAETQYF.

The chain employs TRBV14 and TRBJ1-1; no reliable D call. With 0 bases removed from V and 8 bases from J, the gap between germline ends came to 13 bases. This CDR3 spans 14 amino acids. Per the germline V gene, CDR1 is SGHDN and CDR2 is FVKESK. The CDR3 sequence is CASSQDFTRREAFF. The DNA for the CDR3 is TGTGCCAGCAGCCAAGATTTTACGAGACGGGAAGCTTTCTTT.

This clonotype came up many times. The J gene is TRBJ2-7, the V gene TRBV7-2, with D maybe TRBD1 (6 bases). The V end lost 2 bases, the J end lost 2 bases, and 10 bases lay between the germline ends. This CDR3 contains 14 residues. Germline V lookup: CDR1 SGHTA, CDR2 FQGNSA. The CDR3 nucleotides read TGTGCCAGCAGCTTAACGGCAGGGGCCTACGAGCAGTACTTC. As protein: CASSLTAGAYEQYF.

The V call is TRBV20-1, the J call TRBJ2-1; a weak D match, TRBD2 (7 bases). The CDR3 has 15 amino acids. V lost 5 bases to trimming and J lost 4 bases, with 18 bases between them. Germline V gene data show CDR1 as DFQATT and CDR2 as SNEGSKA (reference sequence). DNA of the CDR3: TGCAGTGCTGATCGGGGGGCCCGAGTTTACAATGAGCAGTTCTTC. Its translation: CSADRGARVYNEQFF.